This entry is about one T cell receptor (beta chain). These data are taken from a study of T cell changes during pregnancy in multiple sclerosis. The CDR3 totals 11 residues. The germline V and J ends were trimmed by 8 bases and 5 bases, with 8 bases remaining between them. The method was immunoSEQ multiplex PCR; TCRdb's version includes in-frame clones alone and lacks a portion of them. The sample records about 42,000 clones, approximately 92% being singletons. The sequence was obtained from a female donor in good health, enrolled as a control in a pregnancy study. The chain carries TRBV6-7 and TRBJ2-3; D possibly corresponds to TRBD1 (5 bases). TRBV6-7 counts as an open reading frame of uncertain function. Sample: CD4+ T cells from peripheral blood mononuclear cells, taken in the second trimester of pregnancy. CDR3 nucleotides: TGTGCCAGCGGAAGGGGAGATACGCAGTATTTT. Its protein is CASGRGDTQYF.